This T cell receptor (beta chain) was retrieved from a study of blood T cells in healthy people across ages. General study points: As age increased, TCR beta diversity per million T cells fell in a roughly linear fashion.

CDR1 SGHRS and CDR2 YFSETQ come from the germline V gene. The CDR3 extends over 13 amino acids. The V end lost 4 bases, the J end lost 3 bases, and 11 bases lay between the germline ends. A second PCR of roughly 6 to 12 cycles used a sample-barcoded 5' primer and a J-beta primer mix. TCRdb redid the calling of the 5' RACE reads with MiXCR, one entry per CDR3 protein. The repertoire holds around 1,800,000 distinct CDR3 sequences, with around 42% as singletons. Of note for this clonotype: Its target is not known.

Specimen: blood. The receptor was isolated from a human donor in good health. This chain uses TRBV5-1 with TRBJ2-7; D possibly corresponds to TRBD1 (5 bases). The CDR3 nucleotides read TGCGCCAGCAGCCCCAGACAGCGCTACGAGCAGTACTTC. This codes for CASSPRQRYEQYF.